This is a list of T cell receptor beta chains from one sample in a study of blood T cell repertoires in COVID-19. Assay used: immunoSEQ multiplex PCR; TCRdb lists only in-frame clones, some missing. The sample lists about 250,000 clones; around 83% were seen once. The specimen sequenced was PBMCs or T cells enriched from blood (not recorded which). Source of these receptors: a woman aged 50 to 60 who had been exposed to COVID-19. Both conserved end residues are part of each CDR3. The order of the fields is V gene, D gene, J gene, clone size, CDR3 protein, CDR3 DNA. A D gene is named only where the DNA matches it firmly. A clone size is listed for some rows: how often the clone was seen (once, few, many), or a class if it is expanded.

TRBV10-3	TRBD1	TRBJ1-5	NA	CATRQGANQPQHF	TGTGCCACCAGACAGGGGGCCAATCAGCCCCAGCATTTT
TRBV5-1	NA	TRBJ1-3	NA	CASSLDTFSGNTIYF	TGCGCCAGCAGCTTGGACACCTTCTCTGGAAACACCATATATTTT
TRBV7-9	NA	TRBJ1-1	NA	CASSSTGFRPEAFF	TGTGCCAGCAGCTCGACAGGCTTTCGGCCTGAAGCTTTCTTT
TRBV7-9	NA	TRBJ1-5	NA	CASSSRENQPQHF	TGTGCCAGCAGCTCGAGGGAGAATCAGCCCCAGCATTTT
TRBV4-3	TRBD2	TRBJ2-7	NA	CASSQNGLAESYEQYF	TGCGCCAGCAGCCAGAACGGACTAGCGGAGTCCTACGAGCAGTACTTC
TRBV6-2/TRBV6-3	TRBD1	TRBJ1-2	NA	CASSYRTGAGYTF	TGTGCCAGCAGTTACAGGACAGGGGCGGGCTACACCTTC
TRBV12-5	NA	TRBJ1-1	NA	CASGLKAGGEAFF	TGTGCTAGTGGTTTGAAGGCCGGGGGTGAAGCTTTCTTT
TRBV7-3	NA	TRBJ1-3	NA	CASSPSGGNTIYF	TGTGCCAGCAGCCCCTCAGGGGGAAACACCATATATTTT
TRBV2	NA	TRBJ1-5	NA	CASHRVSNQPQHF	TGTGCCAGCCACAGGGTCTCCAATCAGCCCCAGCATTTT
TRBV21-1	NA	TRBJ1-5	NA	CASPHCGRVGQPQHF	TGTGCCAGCCCACATTGTGGGAGGGTAGGACAGCCCCAGCATTTT
TRBV4-1	TRBD1	TRBJ1-4	NA	CASSQPPTGLGEKLFF	TGCGCCAGCAGCCAACCCCCGACAGGGTTGGGTGAAAAACTGTTTTTT
TRBV28	NA	TRBJ1-6	NA	CASSSALRNRASPLHF	TGTGCCAGCAGTTCCGCTCTTCGGAACAGGGCCTCACCCCTCCACTTT
TRBV24-1	TRBD1	TRBJ1-5	NA	CATSDTTGGGNQPQHF	TGTGCCACCAGTGACACGACAGGGGGAGGCAATCAGCCCCAGCATTTT
TRBV15	NA	TRBJ1-3	NA	CATSRGGEENTIYF	TGTGCCACCAGCAGAGGAGGAGAGGAAAACACCATATATTTT
TRBV7-2	NA	TRBJ1-2	NA	CASSLEDRLYGYTF	TGTGCCAGCAGCTTAGAGGACAGACTCTATGGCTACACCTTC
TRBV28	NA	TRBJ1-5	NA	CASSTGLRQPQHF	TGTGCCAGCAGTACAGGGCTGAGGCAGCCCCAGCATTTT
TRBV5-1	NA	TRBJ2-3	once	CASSLGRGGGLDTQYF	TGCGCCAGCAGCTTGGGCCGTGGGGGGGGGCTAGATACGCAGTATTTT
TRBV13	TRBD1	TRBJ2-1	NA	CASSLWDSNEQFF	TGTGCCAGCAGCTTATGGGACAGCAATGAGCAGTTCTTC
TRBV7-8	TRBD2	TRBJ2-7	NA	CASSLGGLAGASSYEQYF	TGTGCCAGCAGCTTAGGGGGACTAGCGGGCGCTAGCTCCTACGAGCAGTACTTC
TRBV10-2	TRBD2	TRBJ2-2	once	CASSRGDTGELFF	TGCGCCAGCTCCCGGGGGGACACCGGGGAGCTGTTTTTT
TRBV9	NA	TRBJ1-2	NA	CASSVREGSNYGYTF	TGTGCCAGCAGCGTACGGGAGGGTTCTAACTATGGCTACACCTTC
TRBV19	TRBD1	TRBJ1-4	once	CASSPRTGANVGKLFF	TGTGCCAGTAGTCCTCGGACAGGGGCCAACGTCGGAAAACTGTTTTTT
TRBV15	NA	TRBJ2-1	NA	CATSRDPPDNEQFF	TGTGCCACCAGCAGAGATCCTCCCGACAATGAGCAGTTCTTC
TRBV18	NA	TRBJ2-7	NA	CASSHPTGEQYF	TGTGCCAGCTCCCACCCGACAGGCGAGCAGTACTTC
TRBV18	NA	TRBJ1-3	few	CASSPGHLSSGNTIYF	TGTGCCAGCTCACCGGGACACTTAAGCTCTGGAAACACCATATATTTT
TRBV3-1/TRBV3-2	NA	TRBJ2-3	NA	CASAGRGGPTDTQYF	TGTGCCAGCGCGGGGCGGGGTGGACCCACAGATACGCAGTATTTT
TRBV30	NA	TRBJ1-5	NA	CAWSRDTDLNQPQHF	TGTGCCTGGAGCCGGGACACCGACCTCAATCAGCCCCAGCATTTT
TRBV27	NA	TRBJ2-1	NA	CASIKMGMTSSYNEQFF	TGTGCCAGCATAAAGATGGGGATGACTAGCTCCTACAATGAGCAGTTCTTC
TRBV19	TRBD1	TRBJ2-5	NA	CASTSGTGVRETQYF	TGTGCCAGTACCTCCGGGACAGGGGTTAGGGAGACCCAGTACTTC
TRBV28	NA	TRBJ1-5	once	CATGGGRNQPQHF	TGTGCCACCGGGGGGGGTAGGAATCAGCCCCAGCATTTT
TRBV12-3/TRBV12-4	NA	TRBJ1-1	NA	CASSHTSGTEAFF	TGTGCCAGCAGTCACACCTCAGGGACTGAAGCTTTCTTT
TRBV18	NA	TRBJ2-1	NA	CASSPGGNNEQFF	TGTGCCAGCTCACCGGGAGGTAACAATGAGCAGTTCTTC
TRBV6-2/TRBV6-3	NA	TRBJ1-4	NA	CASSSSGPNEKLFF	TGTGCCAGCAGTTCCTCGGGGCCCAATGAAAAACTGTTTTTT
TRBV13	TRBD1	TRBJ1-2	NA	CASRHRQGPPFNYGYTF	TGTGCCAGCAGGCATAGACAGGGCCCTCCTTTTAACTATGGCTACACCTTC
TRBV24-1	TRBD1	TRBJ2-3	NA	CATRDRGGGTDTQYF	TGTGCCACCAGGGACAGGGGGGGTGGCACAGATACGCAGTATTTT